One TCR beta chain is described in this entry. Its antigen is unknown. Extraction and reverse transcription of RNA yielded cDNA as the sequencing template. Assay: immunoSEQ multiplex PCR; the TCRdb copy retains only in-frame clones and omits some. The sample contains about 110,000 clones, under 65% of which appear only once. In germline, CDR1 is SGDLS, CDR2 YYNGEE. V was cut by 5 bases and J by 4 bases, with 13 bases left in between. This CDR3 has 15 residues. These data originate in a study of CD8+ T cells in alopecia areata. Study conclusions and caveats: Alopecia totalis/universalis scalp especially showed more expanded CD8+ clones than normal scalp.

The genes are TRBV9 and TRBJ2-6; D is unresolved. Sequencing was carried out using NKG2D-low CD8+ T cells sorted from blood. This sequence originates from a human donor with alopecia areata. CDR3 region: CASSPSLAGANVLTF. Written as DNA, the CDR3 is TGTGCCAGCAGTCCTAGTCTGGCGGGGGCCAACGTCCTGACTTTC.